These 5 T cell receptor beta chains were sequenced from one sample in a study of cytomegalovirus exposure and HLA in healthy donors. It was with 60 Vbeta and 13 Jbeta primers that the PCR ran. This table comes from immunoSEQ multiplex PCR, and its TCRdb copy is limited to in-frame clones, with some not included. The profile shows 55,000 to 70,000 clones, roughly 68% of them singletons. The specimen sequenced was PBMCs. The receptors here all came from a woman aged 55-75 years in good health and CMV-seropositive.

The CDR3 protein is CASSLGGDPYEQYF. In nucleotides, the CDR3 is TGTGCCAGCAGCCTTGGGGGGGACCCCTACGAGCAGTACTTC. The genes are TRBV7-9 and TRBJ2-7, with TRBD2 matching 7 bases. CDR1 is SEHNR and CDR2 is FQNEAQ in the germline V gene (reference sequence). The CDR3 consists of 14 residues. V lost 5 bases, J lost 2 bases, and 6 bases stayed unmatched.

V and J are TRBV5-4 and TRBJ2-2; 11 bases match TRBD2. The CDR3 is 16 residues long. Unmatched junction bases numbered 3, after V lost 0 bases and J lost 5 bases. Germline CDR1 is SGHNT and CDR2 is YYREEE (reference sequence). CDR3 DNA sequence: TGTGCCAGCAGCTTGGCGGCTAGCGGGAGGACCGGGGAGCTGTTTTTT. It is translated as CASSLAASGRTGELFF.

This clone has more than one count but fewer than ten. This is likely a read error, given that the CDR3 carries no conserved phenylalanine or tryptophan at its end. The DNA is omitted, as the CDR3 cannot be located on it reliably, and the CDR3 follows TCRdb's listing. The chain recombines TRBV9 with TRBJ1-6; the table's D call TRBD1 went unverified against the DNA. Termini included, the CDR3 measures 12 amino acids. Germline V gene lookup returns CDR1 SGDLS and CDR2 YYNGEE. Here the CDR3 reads CASGAPNSPLQV.

CDR3 sequence (DNA): TGTGCCAGCAGCCAAGGGACCCTAGCGGGGGCTGTGGAGACCCAGTACTTC. Amino acid sequence: CASSQGTLAGAVETQYF. The V call is TRBV4-2, the J call TRBJ2-5; 10 nucleotides agree with TRBD2. Germline CDR1 is LGHNA and CDR2 is YNFKEQ. The V and J ends lost 1 base and 5 bases, in that order; junction bases with no gene match: 10. The CDR3 has 17 residues.

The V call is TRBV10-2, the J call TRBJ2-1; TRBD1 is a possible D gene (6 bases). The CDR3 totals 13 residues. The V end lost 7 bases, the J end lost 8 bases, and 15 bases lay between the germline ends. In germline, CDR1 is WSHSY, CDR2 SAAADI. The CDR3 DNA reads TGCGCCAGCACCCGAGGCAGGGGTTATGAGCAGTTCTTC. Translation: CASTRGRGYEQFF.